What follows are 32 T cell receptor beta chains derived from one specimen sequenced in a study of blood T cell repertoires in COVID-19. Here immunoSEQ multiplex PCR was the method, and the copy in TCRdb shows in-frame clones only, minus some. The data contain around 130,000 clones, about 83% of them singletons. Source material: PBMCs or T cells enriched from blood (not recorded which). Source of these receptors: a woman aged 50 to 60 with acute COVID-19.

The rearrangement uses TRBV6-5 and TRBJ1-2; 9 bases map to TRBD1. J was trimmed by 8 bases and V by 6 bases; bases with no gene match: 10. Per germline, CDR1 MNHEY and CDR2 SVGAGI. The CDR3 has 14 residues. This CDR3 is CASRLQGAQEGYTF. The CDR3 nucleotides read TGTGCCAGCAGGCTACAGGGGGCGCAGGAAGGCTACACCTTC.

The DNA of the CDR3 is TGTGCCAGCAGCCGGCAGAGCACAGATACGCAGTATTTT. Translating it yields CASSRQSTDTQYF. V usage is TRBV3-1 (or the pseudogene TRBV3-2) and J usage is TRBJ2-3; D not certain. V was cut by 4 bases and J by 0 bases, with 5 bases left in between. The CDR3 has 13 amino acids. Germline lookup yields CDR1 LGHDT and CDR2 YNNKEL (reference sequence).

This chain uses TRBV24-1 with TRBJ2-5; maybe TRBD1 (6 bases). The V gene's germline CDR1 is KGHDR and CDR2 SFDVKD. CDR3 size: 15 residues. V dropped 4 bases and J dropped 2 bases, with 13 bases sitting between them. CDR3 protein: CATSDPTGFQETQYF. CDR3 DNA sequence: TGTGCCACCAGTGACCCGACAGGTTTTCAAGAGACCCAGTACTTC.

The genes are TRBV6-5 and TRBJ2-5; 9 bases match TRBD1. Germline V gene lookup returns CDR1 MNHEY and CDR2 SVGAGI. The CDR3 runs to 14 residues. Losses at the gene ends were 2 bases for V and 5 bases for J; bases not matched to a gene: 3. The CDR3 DNA follows: TGTGCCAGCAGTTACGGGACAGGGTGGGAGACCCAGTACTTC. This codes for CASSYGTGWETQYF.

V is TRBV6-2 or TRBV6-3 and J is TRBJ2-7; maybe TRBD2 (5 bases). From germline, CDR1 is MNHEY and CDR2 SVGEGT. V lost 2 bases, J lost 3 bases, and 14 bases lay in between. This CDR3 is 15 amino acids long. The CDR3 DNA reads as TGTGCCAGCAGTTACGAGGAGGCCTTCCACTACGAGCAGTACTTC. This sequence encodes CASSYEEAFHYEQYF.

The J gene is TRBJ1-1, the V gene TRBV30; 7 bases are shared with TRBD1. With 3 bases clipped from V and 5 bases from J, the junction kept 3 bases outside the gene matches. Looked up from germline, CDR1 is GTSNPN and CDR2 is SVGIG (reference sequence). This CDR3 has 12 amino acids. DNA for the CDR3: TGTGCCTGGAGCACAGGGGATACTGAAGCTTTCTTT. The encoded protein is CAWSTGDTEAFF.

This chain joins TRBV7-8 and TRBJ2-7; 8 positions match TRBD1. Germline CDR1 and CDR2: SGHVS and FQNEAQ. CDR3 length: 16 amino acids. V was pared by 6 bases and J by 2 bases, with 12 bases of the junction left unmatched. Here the CDR3 reads CASSNRDRIVPYEQYF. CDR3 in DNA: TGTGCCAGCAGTAATAGGGACAGGATCGTCCCCTACGAGCAGTACTTC.

The chain has TRBV27 and TRBJ2-2, with 10 bases aligning to TRBD1. Per the germline V gene, CDR1 is MNHEY and CDR2 is SMNVEV (reference sequence). There are 17 residues in the CDR3. With V trimmed by 5 bases and J by 0 bases, 6 bases remained unmatched. The DNA of the CDR3 is TGTGCCAGCAGTCCCGGGACAGGGGCGGCGAACACCGGGGAGCTGTTTTTT. Translated, it gives CASSPGTGAANTGELFF.

The chain employs TRBV25-1 and TRBJ2-1, with D unclear. Per germline, CDR1 MGHDK and CDR2 SYGVNS. V was cut by 3 bases and J by 4 bases, with 13 bases left in between. This CDR3 spans 15 amino acids. The CDR3 loop reads CASSDSGGPYNEQFF. Here the CDR3 DNA reads TGTGCCAGCAGTGACTCTGGCGGCCCGTACAATGAGCAGTTCTTC.

This clone appeared a single time. The chain recombines TRBV28 with TRBJ1-2, with TRBD1 identical over 7 bases. Germline values: CDR1 MDHEN, CDR2 SYDVKM. With 5 bases clipped from V and 2 bases from J, the junction kept 11 bases outside the gene matches. The CDR3 covers 16 residues. For the CDR3, the DNA is TGTGCCAGCAGTATTAAACGTGCAGGGGGGAACTATGGCTACACCTTC. This gives the protein CASSIKRAGGNYGYTF.

The chain uses TRBV7-3 and TRBJ2-1, with a weak D call TRBD2 (7 bases). Germline values: CDR1 SGHTA, CDR2 FQGTGA. The CDR3 has 17 amino acids. The V gene lost 2 bases and the J gene lost 1 base, with 15 bases spanning the gap. The DNA for the CDR3 is TGTGCCAGCAGCTTAGTTGGAGGGGGAGGGTCCTACAATGAGCAGTTCTTC. Amino acid sequence: CASSLVGGGGSYNEQFF.

CDR3 sequence: CSVAAGGLSSYEQYF. CDR3 bases: TGCAGCGTTGCGGCAGGTGGACTCAGCTCCTACGAGCAGTACTTC. The chain carries TRBV29-1 and TRBJ2-7, with D tentatively TRBD2 (5 bases). V dropped 4 bases and J dropped 0 bases, with 16 bases sitting between them. The V gene's germline CDR1 is SQVTM and CDR2 ANQGSEA. CDR3 length: 15 amino acids.

Only a few counts were recorded for this clone. The rearrangement links TRBV5-1 to TRBJ2-5; 8 bases fit TRBD1. The CDR3 extends over 17 amino acids. CDR1 and CDR2 (germline): SGHRS, YFSETQ. V trimming: 6 bases; J trimming: 5 bases; junction bases outside the gene matches: 18. CDR3 sequence reads: CASTTSTGVVRGETQYF. The CDR3 bases are TGCGCCAGCACTACCTCGACAGGGGTGGTGAGAGGCGAGACCCAGTACTTC. The full variable domain, completed using reference TRBV5-1 and TRBJ2-5, is KAGVTQTPRYLIKTRGQQVTLSCSPISGHRSVSWYQQTPGQGLQFLFEYFSETQRNKGNFPGRFSGRQFSNSRSEMNVSTLELGDSALYLCASTTSTGVVRGETQYFGPGTRLLVL.

The rearrangement joins TRBV19 to TRBJ2-7; D might be TRBD1 (8 bases). The germline gives CDR1 LNHDA, CDR2 SQIVND (reference sequence). This CDR3 is built from 15 residues. The V and J ends lost 4 bases and 6 bases respectively, with 19 bases between them. CDR3 nucleotides: TGTGCCAGTAGTACAAGCGGGACAGGTTCTTCCGAGCAGTACTTC. It yields the protein CASSTSGTGSSEQYF.

This chain connects TRBV30 to TRBJ2-3; TRBD2 agrees at 8 bases. Germline V gene sequence: CDR1 GTSNPN, CDR2 SVGIG (reference sequence). V was pared by 7 bases and J by 2 bases, with 14 bases of the junction left unmatched. This CDR3 spans 16 amino acids. DNA for the CDR3: TGTGCCTTCACCCCCCGGGTTAGCGGGAACACAGATACGCAGTATTTT. Protein sequence: CAFTPRVSGNTDTQYF.

V gene TRBV2 combines with J gene TRBJ2-3; 8 bases match TRBD2. Trimming removed 6 bases from V and 4 bases from J; junction bases left unmatched: 12. Germline CDR1 is SNHLY and CDR2 is FYNNEI. This CDR3 spans 16 amino acids. For the CDR3, the DNA is TGTGCCAGCAGCTCAGAGGGCGGGAGGAACGCAGATACGCAGTATTTT. It codes for CASSSEGGRNADTQYF.

The V call is TRBV11-3, the J call TRBJ2-1; TRBD1 agrees at 7 bases. The CDR3 has 13 amino acids. The V and J ends lost 4 bases and 8 bases, in that order; junction bases with no gene match: 5. The V gene's germline CDR1 is SGHNT and CDR2 YENEEA. CDR3 region: CASSSMQGDEQFF. The DNA of the CDR3 is TGTGCCAGCAGCTCAATGCAGGGGGATGAGCAGTTCTTC.

This sequence joins TRBV20-1 and TRBJ2-1; 7 positions agree with TRBD2. The germline CDR1 and CDR2 sequences are DFQATT and SNEGSKA (reference sequence). The ends lost 5 bases at V and 7 bases at J; junction bases unmatched: 2. CDR3 size: 11 residues. This CDR3 is CSAGLGNEQFF. As DNA, the CDR3 is TGCAGTGCTGGACTAGGGAATGAGCAGTTCTTC.

V and J are TRBV3-1 (or the pseudogene TRBV3-2) and TRBJ2-7; 12 bases map to TRBD2. From germline, CDR1 is LGHDT and CDR2 YNNKEL (reference sequence). The CDR3 length is 14 residues. V was pared by 3 bases and J by 4 bases, with 1 base of the junction left unmatched. The CDR3 spells CASSHLAGGYEQYF. DNA for the CDR3: TGTGCCAGCAGCCACCTAGCGGGAGGGTACGAGCAGTACTTC.

The chain combines TRBV7-2 with TRBJ1-2; D not resolved. Per the germline V gene, CDR1 is SGHTA and CDR2 is FQGNSA. V lost 2 bases and J 5 bases, leaving 9 bases between the germline ends. The CDR3 has 13 residues. The CDR3 coding sequence is TGTGCCAGCAGCTTAACCGGGGAATATGGCTACACCTTC. Protein product: CASSLTGEYGYTF.

This chain links TRBV3-1 (or the pseudogene TRBV3-2) with TRBJ1-3, with 8 bases identical to TRBD1. The CDR3 spans 13 residues. V trimming: 6 bases; J trimming: 2 bases; junction bases outside the gene matches: 0. Germline assignment: CDR1 LGHDT and CDR2 YNNKEL (reference sequence). The CDR3 DNA reads as TGTGCCAGCAGACAGGGGGCTGGAAACACCATATATTTT. Translated, it gives CASRQGAGNTIYF.

The chain recombines TRBV7-2 with TRBJ2-7; the D gene is possibly TRBD2 (6 bases). The CDR3 runs 18 residues. CDR1 is SGHTA, CDR2 FQGNSA, per germline. Trimming removed 3 bases from V and 3 bases from J, with 24 bases in between. CDR3 region: CASSFNPHGGAGSYEQYF. The CDR3 coding sequence is TGTGCCAGCAGCTTTAATCCTCATGGCGGGGCAGGGAGCTACGAGCAGTACTTC.

The J gene is TRBJ2-4, the V gene TRBV12-3 or TRBV12-4; D uncertain. The V gene lost 6 bases and the J gene lost 4 bases, with 4 bases spanning the gap. This CDR3 comprises 11 residues. CDR3 sequence (DNA): TGTGCCAGCAGCCCTAAAAACATTCAGTACTTC. Translated: CASSPKNIQYF.

The rearrangement uses TRBV2 and TRBJ2-2, with TRBD2 matching 10 bases. CDR3 size: 15 residues. Germline V gene sequence: CDR1 SNHLY, CDR2 FYNNEI. Trimming at V came to 2 bases and at J to 7 bases, leaving 4 bases not matched to a gene. This CDR3 reads CASSELAGESGELFF. CDR3 nucleotide sequence: TGTGCCAGCAGTGAACTAGCGGGAGAAAGCGGGGAGCTGTTTTTT.

The chain links TRBV2 to TRBJ2-2; TRBD2 matches at 10 bases. Trimming cost V 9 bases and J 6 bases; bases outside gene matches: 10. CDR1 and CDR2 (germline): SNHLY, FYNNEI. The CDR3 totals 15 residues. Here the CDR3 reads CARGPSGRAPGELFF. The DNA for the CDR3 is TGTGCCAGGGGGCCGAGCGGGAGGGCCCCCGGGGAGCTGTTTTTT.

As regards this clone: One junction end disagrees with the germline gene, perhaps due to a read error. The chain links TRBV19 to TRBJ1-2; 8 bases map to TRBD1. The CDR3 loop spans 16 amino acids. CDR1 is LNHDA, CDR2 SQIVND, per germline (reference sequence). The DNA of the CDR3 is TGTGCCAGTACCCCGGGCAGGGGGCTTACCACCCATGGTTACACCTTC. Protein: CASTPGRGLTTHGYTF.

V usage is TRBV13 and J usage is TRBJ2-1; D not resolved. The CDR3 is 14 residues long. Trimming cost V 5 bases and J 5 bases, with 13 bases left between them. Germline CDR1 reads PRHDT; CDR2 reads FYEKMQ (reference sequence). The CDR3 sequence: CASSRKLRDNEQFF. CDR3 bases: TGTGCCAGCAGCCGAAAGTTAAGAGACAATGAGCAGTTCTTC.

V usage is TRBV19 and J usage is TRBJ1-4, with D tentatively TRBD1 (6 bases). CDR3 length: 14 residues. V was cut by 0 bases and J by 8 bases, with 10 bases left in between. The germline V gene encodes CDR1 LNHDA and CDR2 SQIVND (reference sequence). DNA for the CDR3: TGTGCCAGTAGTATAGATCGCAGGGGAGAAAAACTGTTTTTT. It codes for CASSIDRRGEKLFF.

The V call is TRBV7-9, the J call TRBJ2-7, with TRBD2 as a possible D gene (6 bases). The V gene lost 8 bases and the J gene lost 4 bases, with 18 bases spanning the gap. This CDR3 contains 14 residues. The germline CDR1 and CDR2 sequences are SEHNR and FQNEAQ (reference sequence). CDR3 in amino acids: CASASGRFPYEQYF. CDR3 in DNA: TGTGCCAGCGCCTCGGGGAGGTTCCCTTACGAGCAGTACTTC.

The rearrangement links TRBV18 to TRBJ2-7, with 8 bases lining up with TRBD1. The V gene's germline CDR1 is KGHSH and CDR2 LQKENI. J lost 0 bases, V lost 6 bases, and 16 bases had no gene match. This CDR3 region has 18 residues. This chain's CDR3 is CASSRTPGGHETSYEQYF. The CDR3 bases are TGTGCCAGCTCTCGAACGCCAGGGGGCCACGAAACCTCCTACGAGCAGTACTTC.

Only a few counts were recorded for this clone. At one end the junction does not follow the germline gene, possibly because of a read error. The chain has TRBV19 and TRBJ2-7; D perhaps matches TRBD2 (5 bases). The CDR3 runs to 12 residues. CDR1 and CDR2 (germline): LNHDA, SQIVND (reference sequence). The CDR3 coding sequence is TGTGCCAGTAGTATCCCGGGAAACCCTCTGAACTTC. Translated, it gives CASSIPGNPLNF.

V is TRBV7-8 and J is TRBJ1-4; D is perhaps TRBD1 (5 bases). The CDR3 sequence is 16 residues long. V dropped 2 bases and J dropped 7 bases, with 17 bases sitting between them. The germline V gene has CDR1 SGHVS and CDR2 FQNEAQ. This CDR3 reads CASSLRGDLASEKLFF. In DNA, the CDR3 is TGTGCCAGCAGCTTACGGGGGGACTTAGCTAGTGAAAAACTGTTTTTT. Filled out from reference TRBV7-8 and TRBJ1-4, the complete variable domain reads GAGVSQSPRYKVAKRGQDVALRCDPISGHVSLFWYQQALGQGPEFLTYFQNEAQLDKSGLPSDRFFAERPEGSVSTLKIQRTQQEDSAVYLCASSLRGDLASEKLFFGSGTQLSVL.